The 15 T cell receptor beta chains in this list originate from one sample, sequenced in a study of cytomegalovirus exposure and HLA in healthy donors. 13 Jbeta primers and 60 Vbeta primers were used for the PCR. Produced via immunoSEQ multiplex PCR; TCRdb's table is partial and in-frame only. The sample has under 150,000 clones, 84% seen once. The specimen was PBMCs. These receptor sequences come from a man aged 45-65 years in good health and CMV-seronegative.

This chain joins TRBV7-9 and TRBJ1-1; the D is unclear. Germline CDR1 SEHNR, CDR2 FQNEAQ (reference sequence). Trimming took 1 base from V and 1 from J, leaving 10 bases between them. The length of the CDR3 is 15 residues. CDR3 sequence reads: CASSLVNLRNTEAFF. The CDR3 DNA is TGTGCCAGCAGCTTAGTTAATCTCCGGAACACTGAAGCTTTCTTT. Variable domain in full (rest from reference TRBV7-9 and TRBJ1-1): DTGVSQNPRHKITKRGQNVTFRCDPISEHNRLYWYRQTLGQGPEFLTYFQNEAQLEKSRLLSDRFSAERPKGSFSTLEIQRTEQGDSAMYLCASSLVNLRNTEAFFGQGTRLTVV.

The V gene is TRBV4-2, the J gene TRBJ1-4; weak D call: TRBD1 (5 bases). Per germline, CDR1 LGHNA and CDR2 YNFKEQ. The length of the CDR3 is 14 residues. V was trimmed by 1 base and J by 8 bases, leaving 11 bases between them. Written as DNA, the CDR3 is TGTGCCAGCAGCCAAGCAGGGCTTGGGGAAAAACTGTTTTTT. This translates into CASSQAGLGEKLFF.

The chain uses TRBV19 and TRBJ2-7, with 9 bases that match TRBD1. Germline CDR1 LNHDA, CDR2 SQIVND (reference sequence). This CDR3 spans 15 amino acids. V was clipped by 6 bases and J by 3 bases; unmatched bases: 9. This chain's CDR3 is CASSLGTGLHYEQYF. In DNA form, the CDR3 reads TGTGCCAGTAGCCTCGGGACAGGGCTGCACTACGAGCAGTACTTC.

CDR3 in DNA: TGCGCCAGCAGCCAACGGACAGGGGTTAATCAGCCCCAGCATTTT. Protein: CASSQRTGVNQPQHF. J is TRBJ1-5 and V is TRBV4-1; TRBD1 agrees at 9 bases. The CDR3 is 15 amino acids. Germline loops: CDR1 MGHRA, CDR2 YSYEKL. J gave up 4 bases and V 2 bases, and 3 bases lay outside the gene matches.

The chain joins TRBV19 to TRBJ1-5; D is ambiguous. Germline V gene sequence: CDR1 LNHDA, CDR2 SQIVND (reference sequence). The CDR3 has 14 amino acids. The V end was cut by 5 bases, the J end by 2 bases, with 10 bases between. CDR3 amino acids: CASSPLEGNQPQHF. The CDR3 coding sequence is TGTGCCAGTAGTCCCCTTGAGGGCAATCAGCCCCAGCATTTT.

V and J are TRBV6-5 and TRBJ1-2, with TRBD1 matching over 8 bases. CDR1 is MNHEY, CDR2 SVGAGI, per germline. The CDR3 covers 13 residues. J was trimmed by 2 bases and V by 6 bases; bases with no gene match: 2. CDR3 coding DNA: TGTGCCAGCAGAAGACAGGGGAACTATGGCTACACCTTC. Protein product: CASRRQGNYGYTF.

The CDR3 region is CASSYDAGAGNTIYF. In DNA, the CDR3 is TGTGCCAGCAGTTACGATGCAGGGGCAGGAAACACCATATATTTT. The chain links TRBV6-6 to TRBJ1-3; D perhaps matches TRBD1 (6 bases). Trimming stripped 2 bases from V and 4 bases from J, with 12 bases between. The germline gives CDR1 MNHNY, CDR2 SVGAGI (reference sequence). The CDR3 consists of 15 residues.

This chain uses TRBV18 with TRBJ2-3, with D tentatively TRBD2 (6 bases). V lost 3 bases and J lost 1, with 11 bases in between. Germline V gene lookup returns CDR1 KGHSH and CDR2 LQKENI. The CDR3 loop spans 15 amino acids. The CDR3 spells CASSPGGKGTDTQYF. DNA for the CDR3: TGTGCCAGCTCACCGGGGGGAAAGGGCACAGATACGCAGTATTTT.

This sequence joins TRBV6-6 and TRBJ1-2; perhaps TRBD1 as D (5 bases). The CDR3 contains 12 residues. Germline CDR1 and CDR2: MNHNY and SVGAGI (reference sequence). V was shortened by 10 bases and J by 3 bases, with 12 bases between the two germline ends. CDR3 sequence (DNA): TGTGCCACCACGCAGGGCGACTATGGCTACACCTTC. The encoded protein is CATTQGDYGYTF.

This rearrangement joins TRBV4-1 to TRBJ2-7; 9 nucleotides agree with TRBD1. V trimming: 4 bases; J trimming: 2 bases; junction bases outside the gene matches: 15. This CDR3 contains 18 residues. Germline CDR1 is MGHRA and CDR2 is YSYEKL. The chain's CDR3 is CASSLQLILGTGTYEQYF. CDR3 nucleotides: TGCGCCAGCAGCCTTCAACTCATCCTCGGGACAGGGACCTACGAGCAGTACTTC.

This chain connects TRBV9 to TRBJ2-5; 8 bases are a match to TRBD1. After removal of 0 bases from V and 1 base from J, the junction contained 2 bases not matched to a gene. The germline CDR1 and CDR2 sequences are SGDLS and YYNGEE. There are 15 residues in the CDR3. The CDR3 loop is CASSVVTGGQETQYF. In DNA, the CDR3 is TGTGCCAGCAGCGTAGTCACAGGGGGCCAAGAGACCCAGTACTTC.

CDR3 sequence reads: CASSVTGGFDTEAFF. CDR3 sequence (DNA): TGTGCCAGCTCAGTCACAGGGGGCTTTGACACTGAAGCTTTCTTT. The V and J genes are TRBV18 and TRBJ1-1; 9 bases match TRBD1. The V gene end was trimmed by 5 bases and the J gene end by 3 bases; junction bases not matched to a gene: 7. This CDR3 comprises 15 residues. The V gene's germline CDR1 is KGHSH and CDR2 LQKENI.

In its sample, this clone was seen once. The chain links TRBV5-1 to TRBJ1-1; maybe TRBD1 (5 bases). Per germline, CDR1 SGHRS and CDR2 YFSETQ. Trimming pared 4 bases from V and 3 bases from J, leaving 13 bases between. This CDR3 has 14 amino acids. CDR3 nucleotide sequence: TGCGCCAGCAGCCCAGATGGGGCATACACTGAAGCTTTCTTT. This codes for CASSPDGAYTEAFF.

The rearrangement links TRBV4-1 to TRBJ2-2; D may be TRBD2 (5 bases). Germline V CDR1 and CDR2: MGHRA, YSYEKL. The CDR3 consists of 14 residues. The V end was cut by 1 base, the J end by 5 bases, with 8 bases between. The CDR3 nucleotides read TGCGCCAGCAGCCAAGGGACTGGAACCGGGGAGCTGTTTTTT. Its protein product is CASSQGTGTGELFF.

The V call is TRBV19, the J call TRBJ1-1; 7 bases are shared with TRBD1. The CDR3 runs 15 residues. The V and J ends lost 6 bases and 1 base, in that order; junction bases with no gene match: 8. Germline assignment: CDR1 LNHDA and CDR2 SQIVND (reference sequence). The CDR3 spells CASRWPGTENTEAFF. Written as DNA, the CDR3 is TGTGCCAGTAGATGGCCCGGGACAGAGAACACTGAAGCTTTCTTT.